Listed below are T cell receptor beta chains from one sample, sequenced in a study of patients and donors after allogeneic stem cell transplantation. TCRdb re-called the RT-PCR reads with MiXCR, one entry per CDR3 protein. The table has approximately 220,000 distinct CDR3 sequences, less than 50% seen once. The sequenced sample consisted of blood, either unsorted or a sorted T cell fraction (not recorded which). These receptors came from a human donor who was either an allogeneic HSCT recipient or a stem cell or donor lymphocyte infusion donor (not recorded which). It is not recorded whose cells these are; they may come from a transplant donor. Each CDR3 is given with its conserved first and last residue. Fields, in order: D gene, V gene, clone size, J gene, CDR3 DNA, CDR3 protein. A D gene is named only where the DNA matches it firmly. Not every row has a clone size; where given, it reads once, few, many or a size class.

-	TRBV6-2/TRBV6-3	-	TRBJ1-5	TGTGCCAGCAGACACACGTTACAGGGAAACGGCCAGCCCCAGCATTTT	CASRHTLQGNGQPQHF
-	TRBV6-2/TRBV6-3	-	TRBJ1-1	TGTGCCAGCAGTTCCGATGGGCCAAACAAAGCTTTCTTT	CASSSDGPNKAFF
-	TRBV4-3	-	TRBJ1-2	TGCGCCAGCAGCCGGGATACAGGTGCAGGGTATGGCTACACCTTC	CASSRDTGAGYGYTF
-	TRBV20-1	-	TRBJ1-2	TGCAGTGCTAGAGGGGGGCTTACTAACTATGGCTACACCTTC	CSARGGLTNYGYTF
-	TRBV4-1	-	TRBJ1-3	TGCGCCAGCAGCCCGGTCCCCCAGCGGAGAAACACCATATATTTT	CASSPVPQRRNTIYF
-	TRBV4-2	-	TRBJ2-6	TGTGCCAGCAGCCAAGCTAGGGTGGCTGGGGCCAACGTCCTGACTTTC	CASSQARVAGANVLTF
TRBD2	TRBV5-1	-	TRBJ2-1	TGCGCCAGCAGCTTGGCCCAGCGGGGGGGCGATGAGCAGTTCTTC	CASSLAQRGGDEQFF
-	TRBV20-1	few	TRBJ1-4	TGCAGTGCTCAGGGCTCAACTAATGAAAAACTGTTTTTT	CSAQGSTNEKLFF
TRBD1	TRBV20-1	-	TRBJ1-3	TGCAGTGCTCCTGGACAGGGAGGGAACACCATATATTTT	CSAPGQGGNTIYF
TRBD1	TRBV18	-	TRBJ1-6	TGTGCCAGCTCACCACGAACAGGGGTGGATAATTCACCCCTCCACTTT	CASSPRTGVDNSPLHF
TRBD1	TRBV4-2	-	TRBJ1-5	TGTGCCAGCAGCCAAGCGGGACAGTTTTATCAGCCCCAGCATTTT	CASSQAGQFYQPQHF
-	TRBV7-8	few	TRBJ1-1	TGTGCCAGCAGCTTAGCAGGGGAAGCTTTCTTT	CASSLAGEAFF
TRBD1	TRBV7-2	few	TRBJ1-1	TGTGCCAGCAGCTACAGGGGGCATGACACTGAAGCTTTCTTT	CASSYRGHDTEAFF
TRBD1	TRBV3-1	few	TRBJ1-5	TGTGCCAGCAGCTCTAGGACAGGGACTCAGCCCCAGCATTTT	CASSSRTGTQPQHF
-	TRBV18	-	TRBJ1-5	TGTGCCAGCTCACCCCGACTTCTAAATAGCAATCAGCCCCAGCATTTT	CASSPRLLNSNQPQHF
-	TRBV12-3/TRBV12-4	-	TRBJ2-2	TGTGCCAGCAGTCTCCCAGGAGGAGGGACCGGGGAGCTGTTTTTT	CASSLPGGGTGELFF
TRBD1	TRBV6-5	few	TRBJ1-4	TGTGCCAGCAGTTCAACCCAGGGGGCGAGGAAACTGTTTTTT	CASSSTQGARKLFF
TRBD1	TRBV7-9	-	TRBJ2-1	TGTGCCAGCAGCACAGGGGACGGCTACAATGAGCAGTTCTTC	CASSTGDGYNEQFF
-	TRBV12-5	-	TRBJ1-5	TGTGCTAGTGGTTTGGGCGGGAGCAATCAGCCCCAGCATTTT	CASGLGGSNQPQHF
-	TRBV6-1	few	TRBJ1-3	TGTGCCAGCAGTGAAGCGCTGACAGGACATCCTGGAAACACCATATATTTT	CASSEALTGHPGNTIYF
-	TRBV18	-	TRBJ1-1	TGTGCCAGCTCACCATCTAGGGCGGGGGCTGAAGCTTTCTTT	CASSPSRAGAEAFF
-	TRBV20-1	-	TRBJ1-4	TGCAGTGTTCAAGTCTCTAATGAAAAACTGTTTTTT	CSVQVSNEKLFF
-	TRBV7-2	few	TRBJ2-1	TGTGCCAGCAGCCAACAAGGTAGGAATGAGCAGTTCTTC	CASSQQGRNEQFF
TRBD1	TRBV20-1	-	TRBJ2-3	TGCAGTGCAAACCGACAGGGGGCGGTCGCAGATACGCAGTATTTT	CSANRQGAVADTQYF
-	TRBV7-6	-	TRBJ1-6	TGTGCCAGCAGCTTAGGGTCGGGGTATAATTCACCCCTCCACTTT	CASSLGSGYNSPLHF
-	TRBV20-1	-	TRBJ2-1	TGCAGTGCTAGAGCCATTGACCGGGGGTTATCCTACAATGAGCAGTTCTTC	CSARAIDRGLSYNEQFF
-	TRBV15	-	TRBJ1-5	TGTGCCACCAGCAGCGGGGGGGCCTGGGGACAGCCCCAGCATTTT	CATSSGGAWGQPQHF
TRBD1	TRBV29-1	few	TRBJ1-2	TGCAGCGTTGCCTCCACAGGGGTATTGGATGGCTACACCTTC	CSVASTGVLDGYTF
-	TRBV3-1	many	TRBJ2-7	TGTGCCAGCAGCCAAGGGGGGAACTACGAGCAGTACTTC	CASSQGGNYEQYF
-	TRBV10-2	-	TRBJ2-1	TGCGCCAGCGGGGAAGGGGGAGCGTACAATGAGCAGTTCTTC	CASGEGGAYNEQFF
-	TRBV9	-	TRBJ1-2	TGTGCCAGCAGCGTAGCTACCCATTCTGGCTATGGCTACACCTTC	CASSVATHSGYGYTF
TRBD1	TRBV27	-	TRBJ2-7	TGTGCCAGCAGATGGACAGGGGGTCACGAGCAGTACTTC	CASRWTGGHEQYF
-	TRBV6-1	few	TRBJ1-1	TGTGCCAGCAGTGAATTAATTAGGAACACTGAAGCTTTCTTT	CASSELIRNTEAFF
-	TRBV4-2	-	TRBJ2-2	TGTGCCAGCAGCCCTCACACCGGGACTTCCCCCGGGGAGCTGTTTTTT	CASSPHTGTSPGELFF
-	TRBV20-1	-	TRBJ1-6	TGCAGTGCTACACCTAATTCACCCCTCCACTTT	CSATPNSPLHF
-	TRBV20-1	few	TRBJ1-2	TGCAGTGCTAGTAGAAACAGGAATCCCTATGGCTACACCTTC	CSASRNRNPYGYTF
-	TRBV7-2	few	TRBJ1-3	TGTGCCAGCAGCTCCGACACGGTCTCTGGAAACACCATATATTTT	CASSSDTVSGNTIYF
TRBD1	TRBV5-6	few	TRBJ1-2	TGTGCCAGCAGCACCGGGACAGCGACCTATGGCTACACCTTC	CASSTGTATYGYTF
-	TRBV11-2	few	TRBJ1-6	TGTGCCAGCAGCCCCCGAGGGCAGGCCAGCTCCTATAATTCACCCCTCCACTTT	CASSPRGQASSYNSPLHF
-	TRBV19	-	TRBJ1-1	TGTGCCAGTAGTACATACACCGAAGGCCCGAACACTGAAGCTTTCTTT	CASSTYTEGPNTEAFF
-	TRBV5-5	-	TRBJ1-3	TGTGCCAGCAGCGGGCAGACCCCCTTCTCTGGAAACACCATATATTTT	CASSGQTPFSGNTIYF
-	TRBV4-3	-	TRBJ1-2	TGCGCCAGCAGCCAAGGAGGTTACGGGGGAGGTATCTATGGCTACACCTTC	CASSQGGYGGGIYGYTF
-	TRBV4-1	-	TRBJ1-1	TGCGCCAGCAGCAAACAACAGGGAGGTGGGGACACTGAAGCTTTCTTT	CASSKQQGGGDTEAFF
-	TRBV3-1	-	TRBJ1-1	TGTGCCAGCAGCCAAGTAGGTGGGTTCAGTGCTTTCTTT	CASSQVGGFSAFF
-	TRBV5-1	many	TRBJ2-5	TGTGCCAGCAGTTTACAAGAGACCCAGTACTTC	CASSLQETQYF
-	TRBV10-3	-	TRBJ1-5	TGTGCCATCAGTGAGCAGGTTAGCAATCAGCCCCAGCATTTT	CAISEQVSNQPQHF
-	TRBV2	-	TRBJ2-2	TGTGCCAACAGGGTTACCCAGAACACCGGGGAGCTGTTTTTT	CANRVTQNTGELFF
-	TRBV4-2	few	TRBJ1-2	TGTGCCAGCAGCCCTGAAGAGGGGCCCCTCTATGGCTACACCTTC	CASSPEEGPLYGYTF